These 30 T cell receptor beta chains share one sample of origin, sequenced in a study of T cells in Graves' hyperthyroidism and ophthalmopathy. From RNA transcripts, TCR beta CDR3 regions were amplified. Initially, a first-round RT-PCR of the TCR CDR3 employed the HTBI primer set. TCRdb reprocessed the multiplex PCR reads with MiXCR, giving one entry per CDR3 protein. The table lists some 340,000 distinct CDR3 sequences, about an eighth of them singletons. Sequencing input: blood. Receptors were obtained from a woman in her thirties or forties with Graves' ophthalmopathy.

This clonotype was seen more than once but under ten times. The CDR3 DNA reads as TGCAGTGCTTCCGTTCCGGATTGGTATGGCTACACCTTC. It encodes CSASVPDWYGYTF. This chain uses TRBV20-1 with TRBJ1-2; D not certain. V was cut by 5 bases and J by 5 bases, with 15 bases left in between. This CDR3 is 13 amino acids long. The germline V gene encodes CDR1 DFQATT and CDR2 SNEGSKA (reference sequence).

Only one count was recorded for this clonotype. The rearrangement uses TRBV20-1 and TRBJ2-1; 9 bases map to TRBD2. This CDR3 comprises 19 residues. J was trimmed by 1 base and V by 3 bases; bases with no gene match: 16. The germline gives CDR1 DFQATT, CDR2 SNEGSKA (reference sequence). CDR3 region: CSASGGGLATLRSYNEQFF. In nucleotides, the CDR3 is TGCAGTGCTAGCGGTGGCGGACTAGCGACGCTTCGGTCCTACAATGAGCAGTTCTTC.

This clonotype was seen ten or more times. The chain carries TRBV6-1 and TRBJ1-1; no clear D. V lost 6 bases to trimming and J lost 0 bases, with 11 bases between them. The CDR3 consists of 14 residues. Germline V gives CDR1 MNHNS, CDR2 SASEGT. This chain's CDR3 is CASSKIIMNTEAFF. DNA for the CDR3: TGTGCCAGCAGCAAGATAATAATGAACACTGAAGCTTTCTTT.

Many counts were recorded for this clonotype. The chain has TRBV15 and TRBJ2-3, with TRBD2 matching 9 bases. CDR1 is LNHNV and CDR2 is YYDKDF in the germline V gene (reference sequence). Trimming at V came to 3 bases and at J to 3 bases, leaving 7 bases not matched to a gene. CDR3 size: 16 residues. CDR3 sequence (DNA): TGTGCCACCAGCAGCTTTAGCGGGGGTTGGACAGATACGCAGTATTTT. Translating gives CATSSFSGGWTDTQYF.

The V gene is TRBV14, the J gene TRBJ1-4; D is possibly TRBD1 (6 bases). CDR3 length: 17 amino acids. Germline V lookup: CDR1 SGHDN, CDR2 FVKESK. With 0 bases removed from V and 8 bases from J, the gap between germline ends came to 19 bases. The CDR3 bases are TGTGCCAGCAGCCAAGAACTAGGAGGGGGTCAGCGAGAAAAACTGTTTTTT. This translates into CASSQELGGGQREKLFF.

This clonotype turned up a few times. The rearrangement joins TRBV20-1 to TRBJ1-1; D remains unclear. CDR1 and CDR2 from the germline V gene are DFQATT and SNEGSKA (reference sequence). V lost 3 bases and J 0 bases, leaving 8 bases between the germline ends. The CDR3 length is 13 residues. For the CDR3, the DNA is TGCAGTGCTAGTGTAGGGATGAACACTGAAGCTTTCTTT. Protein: CSASVGMNTEAFF.

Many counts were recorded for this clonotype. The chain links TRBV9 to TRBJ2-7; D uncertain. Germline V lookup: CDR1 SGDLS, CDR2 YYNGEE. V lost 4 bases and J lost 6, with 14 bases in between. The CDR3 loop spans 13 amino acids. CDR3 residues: CASSPRLESEQYF. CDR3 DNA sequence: TGTGCCAGCAGCCCTCGACTGGAGAGCGAGCAGTACTTC.

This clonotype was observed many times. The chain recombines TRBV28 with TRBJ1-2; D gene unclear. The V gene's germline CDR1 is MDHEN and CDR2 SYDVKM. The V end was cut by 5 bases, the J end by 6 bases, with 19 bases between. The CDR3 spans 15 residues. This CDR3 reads CASSQSPNLRHGYTF. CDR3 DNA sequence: TGTGCCAGCAGTCAATCCCCCAACTTAAGACATGGCTACACCTTC.

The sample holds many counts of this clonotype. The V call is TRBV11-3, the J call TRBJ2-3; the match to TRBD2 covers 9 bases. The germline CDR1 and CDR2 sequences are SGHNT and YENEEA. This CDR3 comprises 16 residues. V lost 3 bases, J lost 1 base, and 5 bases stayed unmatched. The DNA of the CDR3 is TGTGCCAGCAGCTTGATAATAGCGGGAGGCACAGATACGCAGTATTTT. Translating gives CASSLIIAGGTDTQYF.

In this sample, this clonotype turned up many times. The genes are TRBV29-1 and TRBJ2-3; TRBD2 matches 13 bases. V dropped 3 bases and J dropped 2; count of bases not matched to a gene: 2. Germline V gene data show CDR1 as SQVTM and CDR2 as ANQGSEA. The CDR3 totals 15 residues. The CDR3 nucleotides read TGCAGCGTTGATGGACTAGCGGGGGTCACAGATACGCAGTATTTT. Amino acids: CSVDGLAGVTDTQYF.

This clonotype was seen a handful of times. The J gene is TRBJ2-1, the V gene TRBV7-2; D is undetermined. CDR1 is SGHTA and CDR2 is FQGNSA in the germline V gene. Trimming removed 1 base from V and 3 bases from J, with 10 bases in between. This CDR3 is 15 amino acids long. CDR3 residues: CASSLERVIYNEQFF. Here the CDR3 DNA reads TGTGCCAGCAGCTTAGAAAGGGTTATCTACAATGAGCAGTTCTTC.

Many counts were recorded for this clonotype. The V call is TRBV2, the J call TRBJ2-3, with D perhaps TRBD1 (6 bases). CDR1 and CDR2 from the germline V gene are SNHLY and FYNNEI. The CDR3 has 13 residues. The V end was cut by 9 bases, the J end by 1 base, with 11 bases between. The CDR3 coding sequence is TGTGCCAGGGGGGCCGGTGGCACAGATACGCAGTATTTT. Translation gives CARGAGGTDTQYF. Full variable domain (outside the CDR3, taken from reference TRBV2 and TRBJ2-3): EPEVTQTPSHQVTQMGQEVILRCVPISNHLYFYWYRQILGQKVEFLVSFYNNEISEKSEIFDDQFSVERPDGSNFTLKIRSTKLEDSAMYFCARGAGGTDTQYFGPGTRLTVL.

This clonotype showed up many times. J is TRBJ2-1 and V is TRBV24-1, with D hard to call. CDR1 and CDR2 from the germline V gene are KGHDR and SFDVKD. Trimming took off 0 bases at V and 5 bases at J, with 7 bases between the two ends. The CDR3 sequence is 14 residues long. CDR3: CATSDLWGNNEQFF. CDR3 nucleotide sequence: TGTGCCACCAGTGATTTGTGGGGAAACAATGAGCAGTTCTTC.

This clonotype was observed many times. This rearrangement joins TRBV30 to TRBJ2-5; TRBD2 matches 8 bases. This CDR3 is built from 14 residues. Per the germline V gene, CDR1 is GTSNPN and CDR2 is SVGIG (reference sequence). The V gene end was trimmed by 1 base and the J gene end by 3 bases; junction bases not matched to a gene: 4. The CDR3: CAWSGGGFEETQYF. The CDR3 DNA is TGTGCCTGGAGTGGCGGGGGGTTTGAAGAGACCCAGTACTTC.

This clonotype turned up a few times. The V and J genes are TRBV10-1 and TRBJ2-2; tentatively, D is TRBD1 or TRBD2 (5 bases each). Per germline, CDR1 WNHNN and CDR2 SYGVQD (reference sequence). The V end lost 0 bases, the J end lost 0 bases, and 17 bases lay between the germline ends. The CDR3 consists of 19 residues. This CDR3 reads CASSESRAGPAANTGELFF. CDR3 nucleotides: TGCGCCAGCAGTGAGTCGAGGGCAGGGCCCGCCGCGAACACCGGGGAGCTGTTTTTT.

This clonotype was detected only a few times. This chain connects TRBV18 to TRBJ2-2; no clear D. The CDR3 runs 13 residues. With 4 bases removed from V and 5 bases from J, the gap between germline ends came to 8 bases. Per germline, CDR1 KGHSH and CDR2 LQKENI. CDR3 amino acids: CASSLPETGELFF. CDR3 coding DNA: TGTGCCAGCTCACTTCCCGAGACCGGGGAGCTGTTTTTT.

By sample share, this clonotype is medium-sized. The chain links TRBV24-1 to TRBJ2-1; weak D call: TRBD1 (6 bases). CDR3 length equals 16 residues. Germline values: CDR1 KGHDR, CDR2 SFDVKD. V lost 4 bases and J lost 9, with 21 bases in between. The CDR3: CATSDHRAPGTGEQFF. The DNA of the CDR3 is TGTGCCACCAGTGACCACAGGGCTCCCGGGACGGGTGAGCAGTTCTTC.

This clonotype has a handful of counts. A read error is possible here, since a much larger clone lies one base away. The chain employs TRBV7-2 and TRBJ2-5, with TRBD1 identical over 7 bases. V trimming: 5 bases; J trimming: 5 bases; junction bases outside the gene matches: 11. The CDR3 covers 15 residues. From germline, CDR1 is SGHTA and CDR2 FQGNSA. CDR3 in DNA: TGTGCCAGCAGCCCTCGACAGGGACATCAGGAGACCCAGTACTTC. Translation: CASSPRQGHQETQYF.

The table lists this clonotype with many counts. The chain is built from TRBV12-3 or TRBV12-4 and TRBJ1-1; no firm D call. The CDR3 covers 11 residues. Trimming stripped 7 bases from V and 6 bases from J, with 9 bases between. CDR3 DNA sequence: TGTGCCAGCATAGCGGCGGCTGAAGCTTTCTTT. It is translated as CASIAAAEAFF.

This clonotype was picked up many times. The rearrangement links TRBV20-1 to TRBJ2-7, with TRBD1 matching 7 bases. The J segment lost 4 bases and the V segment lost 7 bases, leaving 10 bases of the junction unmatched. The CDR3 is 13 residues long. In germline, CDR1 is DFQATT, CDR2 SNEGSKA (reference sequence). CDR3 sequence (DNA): TGCAGTGGCCAACCGGGACAGTCATACGAGCAGTACTTC. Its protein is CSGQPGQSYEQYF.

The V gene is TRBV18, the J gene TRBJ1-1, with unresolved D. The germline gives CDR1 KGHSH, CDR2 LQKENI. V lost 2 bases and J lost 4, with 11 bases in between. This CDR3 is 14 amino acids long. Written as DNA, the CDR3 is TGTGCCAGCTCACCAAGGTCTTCCTTCACTGAAGCTTTCTTT. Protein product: CASSPRSSFTEAFF.

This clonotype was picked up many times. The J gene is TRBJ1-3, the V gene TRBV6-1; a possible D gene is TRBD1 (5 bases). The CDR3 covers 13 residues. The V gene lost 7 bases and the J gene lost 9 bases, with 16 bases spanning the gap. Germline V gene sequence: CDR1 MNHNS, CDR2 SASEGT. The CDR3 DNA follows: TGTGCCAGCATGTCCGTACCCGGGGGCACCATATATTTT. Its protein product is CASMSVPGGTIYF.

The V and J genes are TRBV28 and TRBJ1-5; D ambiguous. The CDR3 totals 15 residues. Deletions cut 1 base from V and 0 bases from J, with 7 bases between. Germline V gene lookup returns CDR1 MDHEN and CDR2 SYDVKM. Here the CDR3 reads CASSLSWGSNQPQHF. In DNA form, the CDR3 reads TGTGCCAGCAGTTTATCTTGGGGTAGCAATCAGCCCCAGCATTTT.

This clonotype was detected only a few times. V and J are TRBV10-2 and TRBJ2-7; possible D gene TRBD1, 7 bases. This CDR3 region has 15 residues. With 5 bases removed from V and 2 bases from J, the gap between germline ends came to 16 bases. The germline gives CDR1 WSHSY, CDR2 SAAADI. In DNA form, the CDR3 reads TGCGCCAGCAGTACCCCGGGACAGCGGGCCTACGAGCAGTACTTC. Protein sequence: CASSTPGQRAYEQYF.

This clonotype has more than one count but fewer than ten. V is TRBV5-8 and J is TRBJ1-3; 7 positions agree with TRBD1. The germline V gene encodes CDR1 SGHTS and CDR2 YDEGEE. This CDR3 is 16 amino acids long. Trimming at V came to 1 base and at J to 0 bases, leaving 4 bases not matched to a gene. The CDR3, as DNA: TGTGCCAGCAGCTTGAACAGGGGAGGCTCTGGAAACACCATATATTTT. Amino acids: CASSLNRGGSGNTIYF.

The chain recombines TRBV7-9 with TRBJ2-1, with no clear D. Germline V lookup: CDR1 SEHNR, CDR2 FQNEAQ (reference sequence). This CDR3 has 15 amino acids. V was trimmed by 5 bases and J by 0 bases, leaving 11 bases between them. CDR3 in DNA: TGTGCCAGCAGCCGGTTCGCAAGCTCCTACAATGAGCAGTTCTTC. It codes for CASSRFASSYNEQFF.

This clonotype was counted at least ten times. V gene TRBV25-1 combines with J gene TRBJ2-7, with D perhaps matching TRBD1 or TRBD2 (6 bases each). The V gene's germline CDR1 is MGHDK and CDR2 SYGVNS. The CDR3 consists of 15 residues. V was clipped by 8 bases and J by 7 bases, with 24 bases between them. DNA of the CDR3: TGTGCCAGCCGACCTAAGGGACGGGGGCCCGAGGAGCAGTACTTC. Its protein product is CASRPKGRGPEEQYF.

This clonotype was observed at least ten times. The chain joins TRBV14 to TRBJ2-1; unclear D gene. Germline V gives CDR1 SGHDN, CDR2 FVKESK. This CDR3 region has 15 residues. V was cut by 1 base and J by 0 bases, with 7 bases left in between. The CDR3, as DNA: TGTGCCAGCAGCCAAGGCGAGAGCTCCTACAATGAGCAGTTCTTC. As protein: CASSQGESSYNEQFF.

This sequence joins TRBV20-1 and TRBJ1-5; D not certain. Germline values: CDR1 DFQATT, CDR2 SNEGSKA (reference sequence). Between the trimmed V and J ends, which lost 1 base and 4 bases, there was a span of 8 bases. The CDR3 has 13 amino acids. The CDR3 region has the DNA TGCAGTGCTAGAGTACAGAGAAATCAGCCCCAGCATTTT. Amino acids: CSARVQRNQPQHF.

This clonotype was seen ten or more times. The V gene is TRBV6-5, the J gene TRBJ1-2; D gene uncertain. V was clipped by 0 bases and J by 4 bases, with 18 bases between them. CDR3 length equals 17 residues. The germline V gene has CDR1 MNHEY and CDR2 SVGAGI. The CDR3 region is CASSYSSSRGIIYGYTF. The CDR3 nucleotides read TGTGCCAGCAGTTACTCCTCAAGCCGAGGTATCATCTATGGCTACACCTTC.